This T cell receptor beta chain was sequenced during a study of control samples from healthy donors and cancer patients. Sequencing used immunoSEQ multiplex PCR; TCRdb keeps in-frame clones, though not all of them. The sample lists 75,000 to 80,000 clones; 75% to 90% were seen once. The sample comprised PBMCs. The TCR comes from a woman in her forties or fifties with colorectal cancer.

The DNA for the CDR3 is TGTGCCAGCAGCTTAGCAGCAGGGGGTACGAACACCGGGGAGCTGTTTTTT. Translating it yields CASSLAAGGTNTGELFF. The chain employs TRBV7-2 and TRBJ2-2; 7 bases fit TRBD1. The CDR3 is 17 amino acids. Per germline, CDR1 SGHTA and CDR2 FQGNSA. Trimming at V came to 0 bases and at J to 0 bases, leaving 4 bases not matched to a gene.